What follows are 28 T cell receptor beta chains derived from one specimen sequenced in a study of EBV T-cell therapy then PD-1 blockade in nasopharyngeal carcinoma. Profiling relied on immunoSEQ multiplex PCR, and the TCRdb table lists in-frame clones only, not all of them. The table shows roughly 22,000 clones, with 82% occurring only once. Their antigens are not known. The treatment: AdE1-LMPpoly-expanded autologous EBV-specific T-cell therapy followed by anti-PD-1 nivolumab. The material sequenced was CD8+ T cells from blood, taken at day -245 from a patient whose treatment included autologous EBV-specific T cells and nivolumab. The receptors were gathered from a man aged 35 to 55 with nasopharyngeal carcinoma.

The chain combines TRBV15 with TRBJ2-2; D is possibly TRBD1 (5 bases). The germline V gene encodes CDR1 LNHNV and CDR2 YYDKDF (reference sequence). CDR3 length equals 14 residues. The V end lost 5 bases, the J end lost 4 bases, and 11 bases lay between the germline ends. CDR3 in amino acids: CATSEDSITGELFF. The CDR3, as DNA: TGTGCCACCAGCGAAGACAGTATCACCGGGGAGCTGTTTTTT.

The chain recombines TRBV6-5 with TRBJ2-4; perhaps D is TRBD1 or TRBD2 (7 bases each). This CDR3 is built from 13 residues. Germline V gene sequence: CDR1 MNHEY, CDR2 SVGAGI. V lost 6 bases and J lost 14, with 20 bases in between. The CDR3, as DNA: TGTGCCAGCAGAACTCTTGGACAGGCGGGGGAGTACTTC. As protein: CASRTLGQAGEYF.

This chain links TRBV27 with TRBJ1-1; the D gene is possibly TRBD1 (6 bases). CDR1 is MNHEY, CDR2 SMNVEV, per germline (reference sequence). CDR3 length equals 14 residues. The V end was cut by 0 bases, the J end by 9 bases, with 14 bases between. CDR3 sequence (DNA): TGTGCCAGCAGTTTATCGTATCAGGACAGAAAAGCTTTCTTT. Protein sequence: CASSLSYQDRKAFF.

The chain has TRBV6-5 and TRBJ2-3, with a weak D call TRBD1 (6 bases). This CDR3 comprises 14 residues. The germline CDR1 and CDR2 sequences are MNHEY and SVGAGI. V lost 7 bases to trimming and J lost 6 bases, with 17 bases between them. The chain's CDR3 is CASTQGDTTDTQYF. The CDR3 coding sequence is TGTGCCAGCACCCAAGGGGACACGACGGATACGCAGTATTTT.

The gene calls are TRBV7-6 and TRBJ2-2, with D possibly TRBD1 on 5 matching bases. Germline V gene data show CDR1 as SGHVS and CDR2 as FNYEAQ. The ends were cut back, 0 bases at V and 0 bases at J, with 11 bases in the middle. The CDR3 is 17 amino acids. CDR3 DNA: TGTGCCAGCAGCTTAGCGATACAGGCCACGAACACCGGGGAGCTGTTTTTT. Translating gives CASSLAIQATNTGELFF.

The rearrangement uses TRBV12-3 or TRBV12-4 and TRBJ1-1, with D uncertain. V lost 2 bases to trimming and J lost 6 bases, with 4 bases between them. The CDR3 length is 11 residues. As DNA, the CDR3 is TGTGCCAGCAGTTTAAGCGCTGAAGCTTTCTTT. Translating it yields CASSLSAEAFF.

As DNA, the CDR3 is TGTGCCAGCAGAGGCCCCGTCGGAAACACCATATATTTT. This sequence encodes CASRGPVGNTIYF. This rearrangement joins TRBV25-1 to TRBJ1-3; D gene uncertain. Between the trimmed V and J ends, which lost 6 bases and 4 bases, there was a span of 10 bases. The CDR3 contains 13 residues. Germline CDR1 and CDR2: MGHDK and SYGVNS. The full variable domain, in which reference TRBV25-1 and TRBJ1-3 provide the parts outside the CDR3, is EADIYQTPRYLVIGTGKKITLECSQTMGHDKMYWYQQDPGMELHLIHYSYGVNSTEKGDLSSESTVSRIRTEHFPLTLESARPSHTSQYLCASRGPVGNTIYFGEGSWLTVV.

The chain uses TRBV7-5 and TRBJ1-2. TRBV7-5 constitutes a pseudogene. CDR3 length equals 12 residues. As DNA, the CDR3 is TGTGTCAGAAGCCTCCGGGTGGGGGGCTACACCTTC. Translating gives CVRSLRVGGYTF.

The chain uses TRBV6-2 or TRBV6-3 and TRBJ1-1, with D possibly matching TRBD1 (5 bases). Germline CDR1 and CDR2: MNHEY and SVGEGT. With 2 bases removed from V and 4 bases from J, the gap between germline ends came to 11 bases. The CDR3 is 14 amino acids. CDR3 in amino acids: CASSYGGGGTEAFF. CDR3 DNA: TGTGCCAGCAGTTACGGGGGAGGAGGCACTGAAGCTTTCTTT.

V gene TRBV2 combines with J gene TRBJ2-5; TRBD1 is a possible D gene (6 bases). Trimming took off 6 bases at V and 1 base at J, with 21 bases between the two ends. CDR1 and CDR2 from the germline V gene are SNHLY and FYNNEI. The CDR3 extends over 17 amino acids. CDR3 region: CASRGGMNGRPQETQYF. As DNA, the CDR3 is TGTGCCAGCAGAGGGGGAATGAACGGGCGGCCCCAAGAGACCCAGTACTTC.

Sample share makes this clone medium-sized. This chain joins TRBV7-8 and TRBJ1-5; weak D call: TRBD1 (6 bases). There are 17 residues in the CDR3. Per germline, CDR1 SGHVS and CDR2 FQNEAQ. V lost 1 base and J lost 0, with 13 bases in between. In DNA form, the CDR3 reads TGTGCCAGCAGCTTAGGATTGCCAGGGGATAGCAATCAGCCCCAGCATTTT. Amino acid sequence: CASSLGLPGDSNQPQHF.

The chain joins TRBV16 to TRBJ2-7; 8 bases match TRBD1. This CDR3 is 14 amino acids long. Unmatched junction bases numbered 10, after V lost 7 bases and J lost 5 bases. The germline V gene has CDR1 KGHSY and CDR2 FQNENV. CDR3 region: CASTPTGVLHEQYF. The CDR3 coding sequence is TGTGCCAGCACCCCGACAGGGGTTCTCCACGAGCAGTACTTC.

CDR3 loop: CATSGPGQTFLYEQYF. CDR3 bases: TGTGCCACCAGTGGCCCGGGACAGACTTTCCTCTACGAGCAGTACTTC. The rearrangement joins TRBV24-1 to TRBJ2-7; 7 bases align to TRBD1. CDR1 is KGHDR, CDR2 SFDVKD, per germline. The CDR3 loop spans 16 amino acids. V shed 5 bases, J shed 3 bases, and the junction held 12 bases outside the gene matches.

The chain links TRBV28 to TRBJ2-1; D not resolved. Germline assignment: CDR1 MDHEN and CDR2 SYDVKM. The germline V and J ends were trimmed by 3 bases and 0 bases, with 6 bases remaining between them. The CDR3 covers 14 residues. This CDR3 is CASSLVSSYNEQFF. In DNA form, the CDR3 reads TGTGCCAGCAGTTTGGTAAGCTCCTACAATGAGCAGTTCTTC.

This clone was detected a few times. The CDR3 bases are TGTGCCAGCAGTGGGTCAGCTAGCACAGATACGCAGTATTTT. Residues: CASSGSASTDTQYF. V gene TRBV6-2 or TRBV6-3 combines with J gene TRBJ2-3, with D unclear. In germline, CDR1 is MNHEY, CDR2 SVGEGT. V gave up 5 bases and J gave up 0 bases, with 9 bases separating them. The CDR3 contains 14 residues.

The chain has TRBV6-6 and TRBJ1-2; possible D gene TRBD1, 5 bases. V lost 1 base and J 3 bases, leaving 9 bases between the germline ends. The CDR3 sequence is 14 residues long. Per the germline V gene, CDR1 is MNHNY and CDR2 is SVGAGI (reference sequence). The CDR3 DNA follows: TGTGCCAGCAGTTACTTCGACAGCGACTATGGCTACACCTTC. Residues: CASSYFDSDYGYTF.

Regarding this clone: Germline is not matched at one junction end, which may reflect a read error. The V gene is TRBV6-2 or TRBV6-3, the J gene TRBJ2-7; 7 nucleotides agree with TRBD1. The CDR3 runs 13 residues. Germline CDR1 is MNHEY and CDR2 is SVGEGT. Here the CDR3 DNA reads TGTGCCAGCAGCATTCAGGGGGTAGGAGAAATGCACTTC. Protein: CASSIQGVGEMHF.

By frequency in the sample, this clone is medium-sized (0.01 to 0.1%). The gene calls are TRBV7-2 and TRBJ2-7; TRBD2 agrees at 11 bases. V shed 5 bases and J 6 bases; nucleotides not matched to a gene: 6. The CDR3 covers 14 residues. Germline-derived CDR1 and CDR2 are SGHTA and FQGNSA. The CDR3 DNA sequence: TGTGCCAGCAGCAGACTAGCGGGGACGGTCGAGCAGTACTTC. Protein sequence: CASSRLAGTVEQYF.

This chain links TRBV7-9 with TRBJ1-1, with unresolved D. This CDR3 has 11 residues. V dropped 0 bases and J dropped 11 bases, with 7 bases sitting between them. Germline V gene data show CDR1 as SEHNR and CDR2 as FQNEAQ (reference sequence). The DNA for the CDR3 is TGTGCCAGCAGCTTAGCCCCCGAGGCTTTCTTT. Its protein product is CASSLAPEAFF. Full variable domain (rest looked up from reference TRBV7-9 and TRBJ1-1): DTGVSQNPRHKITKRGQNVTFRCDPISEHNRLYWYRQTLGQGPEFLTYFQNEAQLEKSRLLSDRFSAERPKGSFSTLEIQRTEQGDSAMYLCASSLAPEAFFGQGTRLTVV.

This chain joins TRBV6-5 and TRBJ1-2; possible D gene TRBD1, 5 bases. V lost 6 bases and J 8 bases, leaving 16 bases between the germline ends. CDR3 length: 13 amino acids. The germline CDR1 and CDR2 sequences are MNHEY and SVGAGI. The DNA for the CDR3 is TGTGCCAGCAGGCGAAACAGACAGCGAGGCTACACCTTC. Translating it yields CASRRNRQRGYTF.

The V and J genes are TRBV4-1 and TRBJ2-1; D not resolved. This CDR3 contains 14 residues. The V end lost 0 bases, the J end lost 7 bases, and 10 bases lay between the germline ends. Germline loops: CDR1 MGHRA, CDR2 YSYEKL. The CDR3 region is CASSQELSGNEQFF. DNA of the CDR3: TGCGCCAGCAGCCAAGAATTATCCGGGAATGAGCAGTTCTTC.

This chain uses TRBV7-9 with TRBJ1-2; TRBD1 aligns across 8 bases. Germline values: CDR1 SEHNR, CDR2 FQNEAQ (reference sequence). Germline trimming cut 5 bases from V and 5 bases from J; bases unmatched to any gene: 19. The CDR3 has 18 residues. The CDR3 DNA is TGTGCCAGCAGCCCCCGTGACAGGGGTGGGGGATACCCTTATGGCTACACCTTC. This codes for CASSPRDRGGGYPYGYTF.

This clone came up a few times. The V call is TRBV4-3, the J call TRBJ2-3; the D call may be TRBD1 or TRBD2 (5 bases each). The germline V gene encodes CDR1 LGHNA and CDR2 YSLEER. The V end lost 0 bases, the J end lost 4 bases, and 11 bases lay between the germline ends. CDR3 length: 15 residues. This chain's CDR3 is CASSQDFGGADTQYF. CDR3 nucleotide sequence: TGCGCCAGCAGCCAAGACTTTGGGGGAGCAGATACGCAGTATTTT.

This chain uses TRBV11-1 with TRBJ2-5; no definite D call. Germline assignment: CDR1 SGHAT and CDR2 FQDESV (reference sequence). The CDR3 spans 14 residues. The germline V and J ends were trimmed by 4 bases and 3 bases, with 12 bases remaining between them. The chain's CDR3 is CASSSGLSKETQYF. DNA for the CDR3: TGTGCCAGCAGCTCGGGCCTCTCAAAAGAGACCCAGTACTTC.

This chain connects TRBV7-9 to TRBJ1-1; D is uncertain. The CDR3 contains 15 residues. Per the germline V gene, CDR1 is SEHNR and CDR2 is FQNEAQ (reference sequence). V was clipped by 4 bases and J by 4 bases, with 16 bases between them. Written as DNA, the CDR3 is TGTGCCAGCAGCTCAAGTAAACGGGGTGGCACTGAAGCTTTCTTT. It encodes CASSSSKRGGTEAFF.

The chain links TRBV27 to TRBJ2-3; TRBD1 matches at 7 bases. Looked up from germline, CDR1 is MNHEY and CDR2 is SMNVEV (reference sequence). Trimming removed 0 bases from V and 5 bases from J; junction bases left unmatched: 11. The CDR3 contains 17 residues. CDR3 amino acids: CASSLSVQGVWIDTQYF. The CDR3 nucleotides are TGTGCCAGCAGTTTATCTGTCCAGGGGGTGTGGATAGATACGCAGTATTTT.

The chain uses TRBV29-1 and TRBJ2-7; TRBD2 agrees at 7 bases. The CDR3 has 12 amino acids. CDR1 is SQVTM, CDR2 ANQGSEA, per germline. The V and J ends lost 6 bases and 2 bases, in that order; junction bases with no gene match: 4. Here the CDR3 DNA reads TGCAGCGTCGTGACTAGCACCTACGAGCAGTACTTC. Translating gives CSVVTSTYEQYF.

The gene calls are TRBV28 and TRBJ2-2, with 7 bases fitting TRBD1. The ends lost 6 bases at V and 5 bases at J; junction bases unmatched: 12. The CDR3 sequence is 16 residues long. CDR1 and CDR2 from the germline V gene are MDHEN and SYDVKM. The chain's CDR3 is CASRGAGGFVTGELFF. For the CDR3, the DNA is TGTGCCAGCAGAGGGGCAGGGGGATTTGTTACCGGGGAGCTGTTTTTT.